This T cell receptor beta chain was captured by sequencing in a study of T cells in Graves' hyperthyroidism and ophthalmopathy. Together with thyroid ultrasound, orbital computed tomography, serum thyroxine and TRAb, clinical symptoms were used for diagnoses. In its sample, this clonotype was seen many times. The target antigen is unknown. The study's findings and limits: Among thyroid clonotypes expanded above 0.001, most also appeared in blood.

TCR beta CDR3 region amplification was performed from RNA transcripts. First-round RT-PCR targeting the TCR CDR3 was performed with the HTBI primer set. TCRdb independently ran MiXCR on the multiplex PCR reads; one entry per CDR3 protein. This table has roughly 500,000 distinct CDR3 sequences, about 45% appearing once. V lost 4 bases, J lost 2 bases, and 15 bases lay in between. Germline CDR1 and CDR2: LNHDA and SQIVND (reference sequence). The CDR3 covers 16 residues. The sequence was collected from an adult woman with Graves' disease, either hyperthyroidism or ophthalmopathy (not recorded which). Input material: peripheral blood or thyroid tissue (not recorded which). The chain carries TRBV19 and TRBJ1-5, with a possible D match to TRBD1 (5 bases). The CDR3 loop reads CASSKAGGRGNQPQHF. The CDR3 DNA reads as TGTGCCAGTAGTAAAGCGGGGGGACGCGGCAATCAGCCCCAGCATTTT.